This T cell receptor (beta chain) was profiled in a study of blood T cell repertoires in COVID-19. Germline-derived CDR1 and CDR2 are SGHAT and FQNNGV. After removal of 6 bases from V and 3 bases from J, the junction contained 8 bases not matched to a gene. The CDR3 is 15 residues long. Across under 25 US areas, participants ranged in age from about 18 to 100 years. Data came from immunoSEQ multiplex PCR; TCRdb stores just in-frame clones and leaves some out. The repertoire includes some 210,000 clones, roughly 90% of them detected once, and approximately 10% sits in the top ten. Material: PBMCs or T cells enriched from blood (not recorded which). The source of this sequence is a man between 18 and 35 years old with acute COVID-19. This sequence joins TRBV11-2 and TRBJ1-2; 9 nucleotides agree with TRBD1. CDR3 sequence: CASRHYTGGDYGYTF. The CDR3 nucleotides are TGTGCCAGCAGACACTATACAGGGGGCGACTATGGCTACACCTTC.